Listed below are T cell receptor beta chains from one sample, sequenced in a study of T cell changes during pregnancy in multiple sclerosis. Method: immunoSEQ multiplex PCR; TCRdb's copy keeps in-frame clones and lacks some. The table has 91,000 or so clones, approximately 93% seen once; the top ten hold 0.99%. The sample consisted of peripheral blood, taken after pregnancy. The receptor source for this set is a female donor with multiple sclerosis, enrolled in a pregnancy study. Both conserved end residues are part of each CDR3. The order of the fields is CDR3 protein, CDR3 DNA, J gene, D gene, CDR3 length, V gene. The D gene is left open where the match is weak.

CDR3aa: CASSLQQGAKNIQYF
CDR3nt: TGTGCCAGCAGCTTGCAACAGGGAGCCAAAAACATTCAGTACTTC
j_gene: TRBJ2-4
d_gene: NA
len: 15
v_gene: TRBV5-6

CDR3aa: CASSQDYGTNPYEQYF
CDR3nt: TGCGCCAGCAGCCAAGATTACGGGACAAATCCCTACGAGCAGTACTTC
j_gene: TRBJ2-7
d_gene: NA
len: 16
v_gene: TRBV4-1

CDR3aa: CASSPGIKETQYF
CDR3nt: TGTGCCAGCAGCCCGGGGATCAAAGAGACCCAGTACTTC
j_gene: TRBJ2-5
d_gene: NA
len: 13
v_gene: TRBV5-4

CDR3aa: CASSLGNGGADEQFF
CDR3nt: TGTGCCAGCAGCTTAGGCAATGGGGGGGCGGATGAGCAGTTCTTC
j_gene: TRBJ2-1
d_gene: NA
len: 15
v_gene: TRBV11-3

CDR3aa: CASSPLGASGGNTIYF
CDR3nt: TGTGCCAGCAGCCCACTCGGCGCTTCGGGAGGAAACACCATATATTTT
j_gene: TRBJ1-3
d_gene: NA
len: 16
v_gene: TRBV7-9

CDR3aa: CATSRPQGVGGTEAFF
CDR3nt: TGTGCCACCAGCAGGCCACAGGGGGTCGGGGGCACTGAAGCTTTCTTT
j_gene: TRBJ1-1
d_gene: TRBD1
len: 16
v_gene: TRBV15

CDR3aa: CASSLAASGRFSGTQYF
CDR3nt: TGTGCCAGCAGCTTGGCGGCTAGCGGGAGGTTTAGCGGGACCCAGTACTTC
j_gene: TRBJ2-5
d_gene: TRBD2
len: 17
v_gene: TRBV5-4

CDR3aa: CASSPGTGSGLNEQFF
CDR3nt: TGCGCCAGCAGCCCCGGGACAGGGTCGGGGTTAAATGAGCAGTTCTTC
j_gene: TRBJ2-1
d_gene: TRBD1
len: 16
v_gene: TRBV4-1

CDR3aa: CASSSRRGAPNEKLFF
CDR3nt: TGTGCCAGCAGTTCTCGGAGGGGAGCTCCGAATGAAAAACTGTTTTTT
j_gene: TRBJ1-4
d_gene: NA
len: 16
v_gene: TRBV6-6

CDR3aa: CASSFKTSRASADTEAFF
CDR3nt: TGTGCCAGCAGCTTTAAAACTTCCAGGGCGTCCGCGGACACTGAAGCTTTCTTT
j_gene: TRBJ1-1
d_gene: NA
len: 18
v_gene: TRBV7-8

CDR3aa: CASKGQGDGDEQFF
CDR3nt: TGTGCCAGTAAGGGACAGGGGGATGGCGATGAGCAGTTCTTC
j_gene: TRBJ2-1
d_gene: TRBD1
len: 14
v_gene: TRBV19

CDR3aa: CASTPLDKRDTQYF
CDR3nt: TGTGCCAGCACCCCCTTGGACAAGAGAGATACGCAGTATTTT
j_gene: TRBJ2-3
d_gene: NA
len: 14
v_gene: TRBV7-9